The 24 T cell receptor beta chains below come from one sample, sequenced in a study of blood T cell repertoires in COVID-19. TCRdb's table, derived via immunoSEQ multiplex PCR, lists solely in-frame clones and lacks some. This sample has a few hundred thousand clones; roughly 87% occur once, and the top ten carry approximately 0.99%. The specimen sequenced was PBMCs or T cells enriched from blood (not recorded which). Receptor source: a woman in her 30s who had recovered from COVID-19.

This clone was counted once. In DNA form, the CDR3 reads TGTGCCAGCAGCGTCGGGACAGCGAACACCGGGGAGCTGTTTTTT. Protein product: CASSVGTANTGELFF. The chain is built from TRBV5-6 and TRBJ2-2, with 7 bases aligning to TRBD1. Germline CDR1 is SGHDT and CDR2 is YYEEEE. V lost 4 bases to trimming and J lost 0 bases; unmatched junction nucleotides: 3. This CDR3 is 15 amino acids long.

The chain carries TRBV21-1 and TRBJ1-6. TRBV21-1 is designated a pseudogene. There are 15 residues in the CDR3. The chain's CDR3 is CASSIPGSYNSPLHF. CDR3 DNA: TGTGCCAGCTCCATCCCGGGCTCCTATAATTCACCCCTCCACTTT.

The J gene is TRBJ2-5, the V gene TRBV7-2; 10 bases align to TRBD1. The junction had 4 bases not matched to a gene; V was cut back by 0 bases and J by 3 bases. From germline, CDR1 is SGHTA and CDR2 FQGNSA. The CDR3 loop spans 16 amino acids. The CDR3 region has the DNA TGTGCCAGCAGCTTAGCCCCCGGGACAGGGGAAGAGACCCAGTACTTC. The encoded protein is CASSLAPGTGEETQYF.

A remark on this clone: This CDR3 is also generated by other DNA sequences in the sample. The gene calls are TRBV5-1 and TRBJ1-4; TRBD1 aligns across 8 bases. The CDR3 sequence is 15 residues long. Trimming cost V 0 bases and J 5 bases; bases outside gene matches: 3. CDR1 SGHRS and CDR2 YFSETQ come from the germline V gene. The CDR3 sequence is CASSLGTGRNEKLFF. For the CDR3, the DNA is TGCGCCAGCAGCTTGGGGACAGGGAGAAATGAAAAACTGTTTTTT.

The chain combines TRBV30 with TRBJ2-2; 7 bases agree with TRBD2. The CDR3 loop spans 15 amino acids. Germline V gene lookup returns CDR1 GTSNPN and CDR2 SVGIG (reference sequence). Trimming at V came to 3 bases and at J to 6 bases, leaving 10 bases not matched to a gene. The CDR3 DNA reads TGTGCCTGGAGCCTGGCCGGGGGGATCGCCGGGGAGCTGTTTTTT. Translating it yields CAWSLAGGIAGELFF.

The chain joins TRBV28 to TRBJ1-2; TRBD1 matches 8 bases. The CDR3 runs to 13 residues. CDR1 is MDHEN, CDR2 SYDVKM, per germline. V dropped 5 bases and J dropped 7; count of bases not matched to a gene: 6. The DNA of the CDR3 is TGTGCCAGCAGTGCGACAGGGGATGGTGGCTACACCTTC. Amino acids: CASSATGDGGYTF.

The genes are TRBV19 and TRBJ1-2; 7 bases map to TRBD1. J lost 0 bases, V lost 5 bases, and 6 bases had no gene match. There are 15 residues in the CDR3. Germline CDR1 is LNHDA and CDR2 is SQIVND (reference sequence). DNA for the CDR3: TGTGCCAGTAGTGCGTGGGACAGAGCTAACTATGGCTACACCTTC. Amino acids: CASSAWDRANYGYTF.

The chain has TRBV4-1 and TRBJ2-1, with unresolved D. Germline V gene sequence: CDR1 MGHRA, CDR2 YSYEKL. The CDR3 covers 14 residues. Trimming took 0 bases from V and 11 from J, leaving 14 bases between them. The CDR3 loop is CASSQEARVYQQFF. Written as DNA, the CDR3 is TGCGCCAGCAGCCAAGAAGCAAGAGTTTATCAGCAGTTCTTC.

This chain uses TRBV9 with TRBJ1-5; D unresolved. The germline V gene has CDR1 SGDLS and CDR2 YYNGEE. The CDR3 loop spans 13 amino acids. Trimming took 0 bases from V and 5 from J, leaving 6 bases between them. CDR3 in amino acids: CASSVEADQPQHF. The CDR3 DNA reads as TGTGCCAGCAGCGTAGAGGCGGATCAGCCCCAGCATTTT.

This clone was seen a handful of times. This chain uses TRBV11-1 with TRBJ1-5, with a possible D match to TRBD1 (6 bases). The CDR3 loop spans 15 amino acids. Trimming left V 1 base short and J 5 bases short, with 12 bases between. Per the germline V gene, CDR1 is SGHAT and CDR2 is FQDESV (reference sequence). The DNA of the CDR3 is TGTGCCAGCAGCTTAGACGGGACACCCTATCAGCCCCAGCATTTT. The encoded protein is CASSLDGTPYQPQHF.

This chain joins TRBV14 and TRBJ2-1; no reliable D call. Trimming left V 4 bases short and J 2 bases short, with 6 bases between. Germline V gene lookup returns CDR1 SGHDN and CDR2 FVKESK. The CDR3 consists of 13 residues. The CDR3 protein is CASSPHTYNEQFF. In nucleotides, the CDR3 is TGTGCCAGCAGCCCCCACACCTACAATGAGCAGTTCTTC.

This sequence joins TRBV5-1 and TRBJ1-2; no clear D. CDR3 length: 14 residues. Germline V lookup: CDR1 SGHRS, CDR2 YFSETQ. The V end was cut by 0 bases, the J end by 4 bases, with 10 bases between. The CDR3 loop is CASSLAGERYGYTF. The CDR3 nucleotides read TGCGCCAGCAGCTTGGCCGGAGAGCGCTATGGCTACACCTTC.

The chain joins TRBV5-4 to TRBJ2-7; 15 positions agree with TRBD2. Germline V lookup: CDR1 SGHNT, CDR2 YYREEE (reference sequence). The V gene end was trimmed by 4 bases and the J gene end by 4 bases; junction bases not matched to a gene: 9. The CDR3 is made up of 17 amino acids. CDR3 residues: CASSPGTSGGIMYEQYF. The CDR3 DNA is TGTGCCAGCAGCCCGGGGACTAGCGGGGGGATTATGTACGAGCAGTACTTC.

This chain joins TRBV6-6 and TRBJ2-3; 12 bases fit TRBD1. The CDR3 has 15 amino acids. With 6 bases clipped from V and 6 bases from J, the junction kept 7 bases outside the gene matches. Germline V lookup: CDR1 MNHNY, CDR2 SVGAGI (reference sequence). This CDR3 reads CASRSGQGAGDTQYF. The CDR3 DNA is TGTGCCAGCAGATCGGGACAGGGGGCAGGGGATACGCAGTATTTT.

The chain links TRBV9 to TRBJ2-7, with 12 bases matching TRBD2. Looked up from germline, CDR1 is SGDLS and CDR2 is YYNGEE. The length of the CDR3 is 16 residues. The V gene end was trimmed by 0 bases and the J gene end by 2 bases; junction bases not matched to a gene: 3. The CDR3 region has the DNA TGTGCCAGCAGCGTAGCGTCTAGCGGGGGGGCCTACGAGCAGTACTTC. This codes for CASSVASSGGAYEQYF.

The chain couples TRBV28 to TRBJ1-1, with D perhaps TRBD1 (6 bases). The CDR3 length is 14 residues. V was trimmed by 8 bases and J by 1 base, leaving 14 bases between them. Germline lookup yields CDR1 MDHEN and CDR2 SYDVKM. The CDR3 is CASPPSTGNTEAFF. The DNA for the CDR3 is TGTGCCAGCCCACCCTCGACAGGGAACACTGAAGCTTTCTTT.

CDR3 nucleotides: TGTGCCTGGAGCGCAGGGCGATTAGGTCAGCCCCAGCATTTT. The encoded protein is CAWSAGRLGQPQHF. J is TRBJ1-5 and V is TRBV30; perhaps TRBD1 as D (5 bases). This CDR3 is 14 amino acids long. Per the germline V gene, CDR1 is GTSNPN and CDR2 is SVGIG (reference sequence). V lost 3 bases and J lost 6, with 15 bases in between.

The rearrangement links TRBV5-1 to TRBJ1-6; a possible D gene is TRBD1 (5 bases). Deletions cut 0 bases from V and 7 bases from J, with 11 bases between. CDR1 is SGHRS, CDR2 YFSETQ, per germline. The CDR3 is 15 amino acids. Here the CDR3 reads CASSLAGVKNSPLHF. The CDR3 bases are TGCGCCAGCAGCTTGGCGGGGGTAAAGAATTCACCCCTCCACTTT.

V gene TRBV27 combines with J gene TRBJ1-2, with 7 bases aligning to TRBD1. The CDR3 totals 14 residues. The V segment lost 2 bases and the J segment 4 bases; nucleotides outside the gene matches: 4. CDR1 is MNHEY and CDR2 is SMNVEV in the germline V gene (reference sequence). CDR3 nucleotides: TGTGCCAGCAGTTTAGCCCGGGACAGCTATGGCTACACCTTC. Protein product: CASSLARDSYGYTF.

This CDR3 is CASGGNYNEQFF. The CDR3 DNA sequence: TGTGCCAGCGGGGGGAACTACAATGAGCAGTTCTTC. The genes are TRBV2 and TRBJ2-1, with D perhaps TRBD2 (6 bases). V gave up 8 bases and J gave up 3 bases, with 8 bases separating them. Germline V lookup: CDR1 SNHLY, CDR2 FYNNEI. CDR3 length: 12 residues.

This clone is a singleton in its sample. The rearrangement uses TRBV5-4 and TRBJ2-2; D is possibly TRBD2 (6 bases). Germline assignment: CDR1 SGHNT and CDR2 YYREEE (reference sequence). The CDR3 has 14 amino acids. Trimming took off 5 bases at V and 4 bases at J, with 12 bases between the two ends. The CDR3: CASRRDSSTGELFF. The CDR3 region has the DNA TGTGCCAGCAGGCGGGACTCTAGCACCGGGGAGCTGTTTTTT.

The chain couples TRBV7-8 to TRBJ2-7; unclear D gene. Trimming removed 8 bases from V and 0 bases from J, with 8 bases in between. The CDR3 consists of 12 residues. Germline CDR1 reads SGHVS; CDR2 reads FQNEAQ. In DNA, the CDR3 is TGTGCCAGCGGCAGAAGCTCCTACGAGCAGTACTTC. This translates into CASGRSSYEQYF.

V and J are TRBV30 and TRBJ1-5; the D gene is possibly TRBD1 (5 bases). V lost 2 bases and J 9 bases, leaving 23 bases between the germline ends. Germline assignment: CDR1 GTSNPN and CDR2 SVGIG (reference sequence). This CDR3 is built from 16 residues. The CDR3 reads CAWSRNRDSSRGPQHF. CDR3 DNA: TGTGCCTGGAGTAGGAACCGGGACTCCTCGAGAGGGCCCCAGCATTTT.

The V gene is TRBV7-6, the J gene TRBJ1-5, with D perhaps matching TRBD1 (6 bases). Germline V lookup: CDR1 SGHVS, CDR2 FNYEAQ. The CDR3 is 14 amino acids. The V and J ends lost 0 bases and 8 bases respectively, with 11 bases between them. The CDR3 here is CASSLATGPKPQHF. CDR3 bases: TGTGCCAGCAGCTTAGCGACAGGCCCTAAGCCCCAGCATTTT.